This T cell receptor beta chain derives from a study of T cells in Graves' hyperthyroidism and ophthalmopathy. Trimming shortened V by 1 base and J by 4 bases, and 13 bases separated the two germline ends. Germline loops: CDR1 GTSNPN, CDR2 SVGIG (reference sequence). This CDR3 spans 15 amino acids. It was RNA transcripts that yielded the amplified TCR beta CDR3 regions. Carried out on the TCR CDR3, a first-round RT-PCR used the HTBI primer set. TCRdb re-called the multiplex PCR reads through MiXCR, storing one row per CDR3 protein. Altogether 610,000 or so distinct CDR3 sequences are present, around 42% being singletons, with the ten largest covering about 7.8%. This clonotype appeared a few times.

The V and J genes are TRBV30 and TRBJ1-4; D not certain. The specimen was peripheral blood or thyroid tissue (not recorded which). This receptor was taken from a woman aged 18-29 years with Graves' hyperthyroidism. This chain's CDR3 is CAWSALSEDNEKLFF. The CDR3 nucleotides are TGTGCCTGGAGTGCCCTTTCAGAGGATAATGAAAAACTGTTTTTT. The full variable domain, in which reference TRBV30 and TRBJ1-4 provide the parts outside the CDR3, is SQTIHQWPATLVQPVGSPLSLECTVEGTSNPNLYWYRQAAGRGLQLLFYSVGIGQISSEVPQNLSASRPQDRQFILSSKKLLLSDSGFYLCAWSALSEDNEKLFFGSGTQLSVL.